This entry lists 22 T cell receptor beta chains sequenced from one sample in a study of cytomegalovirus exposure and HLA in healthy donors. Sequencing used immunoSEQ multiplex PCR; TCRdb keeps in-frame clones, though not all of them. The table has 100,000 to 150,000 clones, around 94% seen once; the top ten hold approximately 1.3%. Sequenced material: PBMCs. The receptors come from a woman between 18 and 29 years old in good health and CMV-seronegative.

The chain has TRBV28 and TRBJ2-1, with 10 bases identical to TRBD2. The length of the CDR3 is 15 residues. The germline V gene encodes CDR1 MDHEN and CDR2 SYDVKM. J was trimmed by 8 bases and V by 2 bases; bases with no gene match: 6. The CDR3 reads CASSLPSGGNYEQFF. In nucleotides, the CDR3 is TGTGCCAGCAGTTTACCTAGCGGGGGTAACTATGAGCAGTTCTTC.

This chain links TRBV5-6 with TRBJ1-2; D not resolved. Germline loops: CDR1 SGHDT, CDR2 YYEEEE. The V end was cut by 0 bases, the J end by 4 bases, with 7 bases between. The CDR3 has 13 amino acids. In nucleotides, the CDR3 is TGTGCCAGCAGCTTGGTGCGGTCCTATGGCTACACCTTC. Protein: CASSLVRSYGYTF. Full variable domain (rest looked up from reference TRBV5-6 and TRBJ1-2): DAGVTQSPTHLIKTRGQQVTLRCSPKSGHDTVSWYQQALGQGPQFIFQYYEEEERQRGNFPDRFSGHQFPNYSSELNVNALLLGDSALYLCASSLVRSYGYTFGSGTRLTVV.

The DNA for the CDR3 is TGTGCCAGCAGTTCGGGACAGGGGCGGGGGGGGGAAGCTTTCTTT. Translated, it gives CASSSGQGRGGEAFF. The V gene is TRBV27, the J gene TRBJ1-1, with 10 bases lining up with TRBD1. V lost 4 bases, J lost 8 bases, and 10 bases stayed unmatched. The CDR3 spans 15 residues. Germline lookup yields CDR1 MNHEY and CDR2 SMNVEV (reference sequence).

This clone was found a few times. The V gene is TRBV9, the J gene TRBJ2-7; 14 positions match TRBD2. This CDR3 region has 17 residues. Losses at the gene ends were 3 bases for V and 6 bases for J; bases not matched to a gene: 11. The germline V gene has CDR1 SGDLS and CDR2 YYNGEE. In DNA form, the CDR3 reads TGTGCCAGCAGCGCTGGGGCCGGACTAGCGGGAGGTATCGAGCAGTACTTC. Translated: CASSAGAGLAGGIEQYF.

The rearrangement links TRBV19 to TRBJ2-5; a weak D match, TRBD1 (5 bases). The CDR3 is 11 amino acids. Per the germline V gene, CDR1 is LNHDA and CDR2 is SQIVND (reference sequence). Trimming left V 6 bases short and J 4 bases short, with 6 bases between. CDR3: CASSDRETQYF. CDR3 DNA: TGTGCCAGTAGCGACAGAGAGACCCAGTACTTC.

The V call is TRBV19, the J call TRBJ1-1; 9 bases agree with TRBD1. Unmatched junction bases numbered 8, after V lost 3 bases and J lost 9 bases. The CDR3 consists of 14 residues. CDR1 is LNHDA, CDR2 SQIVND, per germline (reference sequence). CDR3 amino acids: CASSIPGQGLKAFF. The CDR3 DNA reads TGTGCCAGTAGTATTCCGGGACAGGGACTGAAAGCTTTCTTT.

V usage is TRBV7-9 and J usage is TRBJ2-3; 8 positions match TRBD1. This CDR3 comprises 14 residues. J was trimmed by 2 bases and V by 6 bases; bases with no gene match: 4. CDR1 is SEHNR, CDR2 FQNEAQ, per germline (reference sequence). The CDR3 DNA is TGTGCCAGCAGTCCGGGACAGGTCACAGATACGCAGTATTTT. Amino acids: CASSPGQVTDTQYF.

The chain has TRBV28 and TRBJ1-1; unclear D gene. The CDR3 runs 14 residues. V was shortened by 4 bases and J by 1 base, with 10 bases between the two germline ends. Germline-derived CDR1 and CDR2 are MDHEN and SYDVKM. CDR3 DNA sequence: TGTGCCAGCAGTTCTGGGCCAGGGAACACTGAAGCTTTCTTT. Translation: CASSSGPGNTEAFF.

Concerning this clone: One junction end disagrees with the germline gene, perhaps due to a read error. The CDR3 DNA is TGTGCCAACAGTGCACAGGGGGGAAATCAGCCCCAGCATTTT. It yields the protein CANSAQGGNQPQHF. This chain links TRBV2 with TRBJ1-5, with 8 positions matching TRBD1. The germline V gene has CDR1 SNHLY and CDR2 FYNNEI. This CDR3 has 14 amino acids.

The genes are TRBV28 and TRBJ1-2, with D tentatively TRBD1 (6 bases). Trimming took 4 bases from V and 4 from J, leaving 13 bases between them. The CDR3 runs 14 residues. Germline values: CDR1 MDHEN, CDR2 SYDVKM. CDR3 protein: CASSWPGAGYGYTF. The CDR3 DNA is TGTGCCAGCAGTTGGCCAGGGGCAGGCTATGGCTACACCTTC.

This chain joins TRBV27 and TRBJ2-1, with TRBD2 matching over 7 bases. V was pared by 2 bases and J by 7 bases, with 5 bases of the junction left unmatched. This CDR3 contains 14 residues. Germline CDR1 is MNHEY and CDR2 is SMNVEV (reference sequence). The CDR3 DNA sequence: TGTGCCAGCAGTTTACTAGGGACTACGAATGAGCAGTTCTTC. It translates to CASSLLGTTNEQFF.

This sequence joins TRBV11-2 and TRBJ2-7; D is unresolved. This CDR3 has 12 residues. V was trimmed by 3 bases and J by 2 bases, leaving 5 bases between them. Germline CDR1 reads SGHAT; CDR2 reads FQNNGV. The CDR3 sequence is CASSFTTYEQYF. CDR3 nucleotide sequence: TGTGCCAGCAGCTTTACAACCTACGAGCAGTACTTC.

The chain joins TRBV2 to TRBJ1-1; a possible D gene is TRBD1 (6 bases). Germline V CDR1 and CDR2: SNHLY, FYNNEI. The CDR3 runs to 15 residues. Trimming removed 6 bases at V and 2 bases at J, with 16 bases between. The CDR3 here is CASSGALGGNTEAFF. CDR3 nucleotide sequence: TGTGCCAGCAGCGGTGCTTTAGGGGGAAACACTGAAGCTTTCTTT.

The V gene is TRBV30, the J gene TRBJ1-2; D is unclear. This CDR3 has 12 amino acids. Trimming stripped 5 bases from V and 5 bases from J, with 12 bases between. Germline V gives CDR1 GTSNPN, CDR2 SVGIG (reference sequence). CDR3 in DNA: TGTGCCTGGGGAGAGGCCATTTATGGCTACACCTTC. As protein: CAWGEAIYGYTF.

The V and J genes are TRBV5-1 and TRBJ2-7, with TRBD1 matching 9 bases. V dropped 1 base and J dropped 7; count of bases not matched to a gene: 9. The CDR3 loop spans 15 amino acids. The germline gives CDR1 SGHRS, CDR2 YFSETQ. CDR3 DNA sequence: TGCGCCAGCAGCTTGCAGGACAGGGGTAGGGAAGAGCAGTACTTC. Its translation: CASSLQDRGREEQYF.

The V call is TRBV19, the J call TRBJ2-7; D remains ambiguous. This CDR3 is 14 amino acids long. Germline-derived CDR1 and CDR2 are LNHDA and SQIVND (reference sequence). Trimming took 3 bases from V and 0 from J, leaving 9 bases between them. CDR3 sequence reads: CASSITASSYEQYF. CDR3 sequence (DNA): TGTGCCAGTAGTATCACCGCCAGCTCCTACGAGCAGTACTTC. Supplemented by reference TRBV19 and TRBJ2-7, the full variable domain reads DGGITQSPKYLFRKEGQNVTLSCEQNLNHDAMYWYRQDPGQGLRLIYYSQIVNDFQKGDIAEGYSVSREKKESFPLTVTSAQKNPTAFYLCASSITASSYEQYFGPGTRLTVT.

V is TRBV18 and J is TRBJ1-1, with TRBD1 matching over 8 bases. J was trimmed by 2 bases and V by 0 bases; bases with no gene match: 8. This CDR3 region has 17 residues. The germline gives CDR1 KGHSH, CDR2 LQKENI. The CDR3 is CASSPPLGQGVNTEAFF. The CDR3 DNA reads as TGTGCCAGCTCACCACCCCTCGGACAGGGTGTAAACACTGAAGCTTTCTTT.

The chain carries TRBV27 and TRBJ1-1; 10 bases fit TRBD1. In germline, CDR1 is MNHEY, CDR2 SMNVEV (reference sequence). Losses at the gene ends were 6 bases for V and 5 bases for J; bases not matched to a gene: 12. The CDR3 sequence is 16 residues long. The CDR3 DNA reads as TGTGCCAGCAGCGACGGGACAGGGGCAGGAGGTACTGAAGCTTTCTTT. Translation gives CASSDGTGAGGTEAFF.

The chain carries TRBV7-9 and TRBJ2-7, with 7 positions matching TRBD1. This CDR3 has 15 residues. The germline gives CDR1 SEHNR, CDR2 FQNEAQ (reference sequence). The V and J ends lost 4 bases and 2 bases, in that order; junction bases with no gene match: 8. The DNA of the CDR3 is TGTGCCAGCAGCTCACAGGGGTGGGTCCCCTACGAGCAGTACTTC. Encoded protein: CASSSQGWVPYEQYF.

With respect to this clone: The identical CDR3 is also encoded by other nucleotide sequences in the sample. CDR3 protein: CASSVLAGTGELFF. DNA of the CDR3: TGTGCCAGCAGCGTACTAGCGGGGACCGGGGAGCTGTTTTTT. This chain uses TRBV9 with TRBJ2-2; 9 bases fit TRBD2. Germline CDR1 reads SGDLS; CDR2 reads YYNGEE. Trimming at V came to 1 base and at J to 5 bases, leaving 0 bases not matched to a gene. The CDR3 spans 14 residues.

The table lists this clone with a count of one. This CDR3 reads CASSQDEGATDTQYF. CDR3 DNA sequence: TGCGCCAGCAGCCAAGATGAGGGGGCGACAGATACGCAGTATTTT. The chain uses TRBV4-1 and TRBJ2-3; 7 nucleotides align to TRBD1. The CDR3 is 15 amino acids. Germline CDR1 is MGHRA and CDR2 is YSYEKL. V trimming: 0 bases; J trimming: 3 bases; junction bases outside the gene matches: 3.

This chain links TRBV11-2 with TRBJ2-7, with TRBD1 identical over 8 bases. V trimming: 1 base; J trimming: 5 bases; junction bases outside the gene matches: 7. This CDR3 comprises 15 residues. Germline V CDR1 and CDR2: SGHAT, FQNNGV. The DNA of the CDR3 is TGTGCCAGCAGCTTAGGGAGGACAGGGCGGCACGAGCAGTACTTC. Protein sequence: CASSLGRTGRHEQYF.